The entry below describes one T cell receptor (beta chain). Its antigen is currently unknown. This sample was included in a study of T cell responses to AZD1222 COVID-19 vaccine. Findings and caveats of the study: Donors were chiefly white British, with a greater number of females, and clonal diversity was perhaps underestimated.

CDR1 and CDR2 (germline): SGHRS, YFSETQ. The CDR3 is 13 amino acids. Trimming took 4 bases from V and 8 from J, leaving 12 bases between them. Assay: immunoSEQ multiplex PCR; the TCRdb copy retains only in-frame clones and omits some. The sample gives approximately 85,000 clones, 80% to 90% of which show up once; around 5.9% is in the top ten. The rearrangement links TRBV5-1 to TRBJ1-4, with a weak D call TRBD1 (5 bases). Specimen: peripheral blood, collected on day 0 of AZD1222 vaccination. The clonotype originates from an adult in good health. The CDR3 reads CASSADTGEKLFF. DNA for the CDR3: TGCGCCAGCAGCGCGGACACGGGCGAAAAACTGTTTTTT.